This entry describes one T cell receptor beta chain. This entry is derived from a study of PD-1 blockade in classical Hodgkin lymphoma. Trimming cost V 4 bases and J 2 bases, with 21 bases left between them. The germline V gene has CDR1 SGHDT and CDR2 YYEEEE. This CDR3 contains 17 residues. Only in-frame clones appear in the TCRdb table, and some are missing; sequencing was by immunoSEQ multiplex PCR. Found here are about 16,000 clones, around four fifths of them singletons; the top ten hold 1%. Relapses following autologous stem cell transplantation were seen in all patients, with brentuximab vedotin exposure varying. Using magnetic negative selection, the CD4+ T cells were separated out of thawed PBMCs. Best responses were complete response, partial response or progressive disease.

This TCR was recovered from a human donor with classical Hodgkin lymphoma. The rearrangement joins TRBV5-6 to TRBJ1-1, with D tentatively TRBD1 (6 bases). The sample consisted of CD4+ T cells from blood, taken at baseline. The CDR3 sequence is CASSEVIAGGPNTEAFF. The DNA for the CDR3 is TGTGCCAGCAGCGAGGTGATCGCCGGGGGGCCCAACACTGAAGCTTTCTTT.